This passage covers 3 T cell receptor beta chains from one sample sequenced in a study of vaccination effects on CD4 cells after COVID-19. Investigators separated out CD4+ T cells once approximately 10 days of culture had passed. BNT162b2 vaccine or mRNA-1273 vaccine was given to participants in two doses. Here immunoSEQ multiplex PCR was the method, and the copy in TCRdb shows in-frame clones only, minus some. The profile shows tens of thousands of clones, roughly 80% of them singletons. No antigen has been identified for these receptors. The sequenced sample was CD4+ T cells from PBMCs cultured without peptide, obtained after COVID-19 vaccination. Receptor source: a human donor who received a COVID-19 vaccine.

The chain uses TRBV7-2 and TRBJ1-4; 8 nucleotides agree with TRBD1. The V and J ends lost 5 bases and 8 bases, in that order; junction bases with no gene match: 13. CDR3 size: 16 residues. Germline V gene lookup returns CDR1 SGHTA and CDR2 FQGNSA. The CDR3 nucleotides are TGTGCCAGCAGCGATGCGCTCCAGGGGGCGATAGAAAAACTGTTTTTT. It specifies CASSDALQGAIEKLFF.

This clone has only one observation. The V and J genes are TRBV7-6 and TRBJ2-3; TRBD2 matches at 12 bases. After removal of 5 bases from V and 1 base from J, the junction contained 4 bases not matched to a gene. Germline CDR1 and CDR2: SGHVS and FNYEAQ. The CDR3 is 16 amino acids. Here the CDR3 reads CASSPRLAGGTDTQYF. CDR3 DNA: TGTGCCAGCAGCCCTCGACTAGCGGGGGGCACAGATACGCAGTATTTT.

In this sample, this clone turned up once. The CDR3 loop is CASSLRGLGTEAFF. The CDR3 coding sequence is TGTGCCAGCAGTCTACGGGGGCTGGGCACTGAAGCTTTCTTT. The chain recombines TRBV27 with TRBJ1-1; perhaps TRBD1 as D (6 bases). V was clipped by 5 bases and J by 4 bases, with 14 bases between them. The CDR3 contains 14 residues. The V gene's germline CDR1 is MNHEY and CDR2 SMNVEV (reference sequence).